One and the same sample provided the 10 T cell receptor beta chains below, sequenced in a study of T-cell memory formation after mild COVID-19. Using its own MiXCR run on the 5' RACE reads, TCRdb lists one record per CDR3 protein. The sample lists about 270,000 distinct CDR3 sequences, approximately 15% seen once, with 2% to 2.5% in the top ten. The sequencing input was PBMCs or a T cell subset sorted from them (not recorded which). The origin of the receptors is an adult woman who had mild COVID-19 (a few samples of this study predate the infection). Cell type and time point are not known.

The chain employs TRBV9 and TRBJ2-5, with D possibly TRBD2 on 7 matching bases. The CDR3 totals 15 residues. From germline, CDR1 is SGDLS and CDR2 YYNGEE. V dropped 4 bases and J dropped 5 bases, with 18 bases sitting between them. The CDR3 is CASSREAGASETQYF. CDR3 nucleotide sequence: TGTGCCAGCAGCCGGGAGGCGGGGGCGAGCGAGACCCAGTACTTC.

This chain connects TRBV5-1 to TRBJ2-5; 7 positions agree with TRBD1. The CDR3 totals 14 residues. J lost 5 bases, V lost 4 bases, and 8 bases had no gene match. CDR1 is SGHRS, CDR2 YFSETQ, per germline. CDR3 region: CASSDPTGTETQYF. CDR3 coding DNA: TGCGCCAGCAGCGACCCGACAGGGACCGAGACCCAGTACTTC.

The gene calls are TRBV5-1 and TRBJ2-1; 14 nucleotides line up with TRBD2. The CDR3 has 16 residues. V was clipped by 4 bases and J by 9 bases; unmatched bases: 9. CDR1 and CDR2 from the germline V gene are SGHRS and YFSETQ. The CDR3 spells CASSPTVGLAGGEQFF. In nucleotides, the CDR3 is TGCGCCAGCAGCCCGACAGTAGGACTAGCGGGGGGTGAGCAGTTCTTC.

This chain links TRBV29-1 with TRBJ1-2; 7 nucleotides line up with TRBD1. The germline CDR1 and CDR2 sequences are SQVTM and ANQGSEA. The CDR3 consists of 11 residues. The CDR3: CMLDRSYGYTF. The CDR3 DNA reads as TGCATGCTGGACAGGTCCTATGGCTACACCTTC. Using reference TRBV29-1 and TRBJ1-2 for the parts outside the CDR3, the full variable domain is SAVISQKPSRDICQRGTSLTIQCQVDSQVTMMFWYRQQPGQSLTLIATANQGSEATYESGFVIDKFPISRPNLTFSTLTVSNMSPEDSSIYLCMLDRSYGYTFGSGTRLTVV.

This clonotype was detected a few times. In DNA form, the CDR3 reads TGTGCCAGCAGCCGCGATGGACAGGCCTACGAGCAGTACTTC. Translation: CASSRDGQAYEQYF. The chain recombines TRBV5-6 with TRBJ2-7; 7 nucleotides match TRBD1. The ends lost 4 bases at V and 2 bases at J; junction bases unmatched: 6. The CDR3 is 14 residues long. CDR1 SGHDT and CDR2 YYEEEE come from the germline V gene.

V and J are TRBV20-1 and TRBJ2-4; possibly TRBD1 for D (6 bases). CDR3 length: 15 amino acids. CDR1 is DFQATT and CDR2 is SNEGSKA in the germline V gene (reference sequence). Between the trimmed V and J ends, which lost 3 bases and 6 bases, there was a span of 18 bases. The CDR3 here is CSASRPRQGINIQYF. The CDR3 DNA is TGCAGTGCTAGCCGACCGAGGCAGGGGATAAACATTCAGTACTTC.

This clonotype turned up a few times. The chain is built from TRBV7-9 and TRBJ2-3, with unresolved D. Trimming took off 0 bases at V and 1 base at J, with 8 bases between the two ends. This CDR3 has 15 amino acids. Germline assignment: CDR1 SEHNR and CDR2 FQNEAQ (reference sequence). CDR3 region: CASSLATGRTDTQYF. DNA for the CDR3: TGTGCCAGCAGCTTAGCCACGGGCCGCACAGATACGCAGTATTTT.

The table lists this clonotype with a few counts. The chain combines TRBV12-3 or TRBV12-4 with TRBJ2-2; a possible D gene is TRBD1 (5 bases). Trimming shortened V by 6 bases and J by 0 bases, and 17 bases separated the two germline ends. CDR3 length: 17 residues. CDR3 sequence: CASSRARAGPNTGELFF. The CDR3 DNA is TGTGCCAGCAGCCGGGCCCGGGCAGGGCCGAACACCGGGGAGCTGTTTTTT.

There are a few counts of this clonotype. The chain couples TRBV20-1 to TRBJ1-1, with 9 bases lining up with TRBD1. CDR3 size: 15 residues. Looked up from germline, CDR1 is DFQATT and CDR2 is SNEGSKA (reference sequence). Losses at the gene ends were 2 bases for V and 3 bases for J; bases not matched to a gene: 7. The CDR3 sequence is CSARPTGGRYTEAFF. CDR3 nucleotides: TGCAGTGCTAGACCGACAGGGGGGCGATACACTGAAGCTTTCTTT.

This clonotype was seen more than once but under ten times. V is TRBV12-3 or TRBV12-4 and J is TRBJ2-1; 11 bases match TRBD2. The CDR3 spans 14 residues. Trimming at V came to 3 bases and at J to 12 bases, leaving 7 bases not matched to a gene. CDR3 in amino acids: CASSLGLAVGRQFF. The CDR3 DNA is TGTGCCAGCAGTTTGGGACTAGCGGTAGGTAGGCAGTTCTTC.